Each of the 23 T cell receptor beta chains below was sequenced from the same sample in a study of shared clonotypes between healthy human individuals. Method: immunoSEQ multiplex PCR; TCRdb's copy keeps in-frame clones and lacks some. Of a few million clones in the sample, 80% to 95% were seen once. The sequenced material came from naive CD4+ T cells from PBMCs. Regarding subset: CD45RA+ positively selected. All receptors derive from a man younger than 30 in good health. Some clones in this sample may be carry-over from other donors' samples.

This sequence joins TRBV7-2 and TRBJ1-2, with D possibly TRBD1 on 6 matching bases. V lost 3 bases and J 7 bases, leaving 18 bases between the germline ends. CDR3 length equals 15 residues. Germline lookup yields CDR1 SGHTA and CDR2 FQGNSA. The CDR3 loop reads CASSLGPRGWGGYTF. The CDR3 DNA reads TGTGCCAGCAGCTTGGGCCCGAGGGGGTGGGGTGGCTACACCTTC.

The gene calls are TRBV6-6 and TRBJ1-1; weak D call: TRBD1 (5 bases). Germline V gene sequence: CDR1 MNHNY, CDR2 SVGAGI (reference sequence). There are 14 residues in the CDR3. V gave up 6 bases and J gave up 0 bases, with 11 bases separating them. The CDR3 is CASRAGGVNTEAFF. For the CDR3, the DNA is TGTGCCAGCAGAGCCGGGGGGGTGAACACTGAAGCTTTCTTT.

Concerning this clone: Other nucleotide sequences in the sample specify the same CDR3. CDR3 residues: CASSDDYEQYF. For the CDR3, the DNA is TGTGCCAGCAGCGACGACTACGAGCAGTACTTC. The rearrangement links TRBV28 to TRBJ2-7; D ambiguous. V was cut by 6 bases and J by 3 bases, with 6 bases left in between. The CDR3 loop spans 11 amino acids. Germline CDR1 is MDHEN and CDR2 is SYDVKM.

The rearrangement joins TRBV27 to TRBJ1-2; tentatively, D is TRBD1 (6 bases). Germline V gene lookup returns CDR1 MNHEY and CDR2 SMNVEV (reference sequence). V lost 3 bases to trimming and J lost 4 bases, with 15 bases between them. This CDR3 is 15 amino acids long. Written as DNA, the CDR3 is TGTGCCAGCAGTTTCGGGAACCGAGGGGGCTATGGCTACACCTTC. Its protein product is CASSFGNRGGYGYTF.

The rearrangement joins TRBV28 to TRBJ2-2, with D unresolved. CDR1 MDHEN and CDR2 SYDVKM come from the germline V gene. Between the trimmed V and J ends, which lost 3 bases and 6 bases, there was a span of 8 bases. The CDR3 is 13 residues long. The CDR3 nucleotides are TGTGCCAGCAGTTTGGGGTCGGCCGGGGAGCTGTTTTTT. Its protein is CASSLGSAGELFF.

The chain is built from TRBV2 and TRBJ1-2; 7 bases align to TRBD1. The germline V gene encodes CDR1 SNHLY and CDR2 FYNNEI. With 6 bases clipped from V and 0 bases from J, the junction kept 7 bases outside the gene matches. This CDR3 contains 15 residues. Here the CDR3 DNA reads TGTGCCAGCAGACACAGGGGAAAGTCTAACTATGGCTACACCTTC. Translated: CASRHRGKSNYGYTF.

The V call is TRBV7-9, the J call TRBJ2-3; tentative D call: TRBD2 (6 bases). Germline-derived CDR1 and CDR2 are SEHNR and FQNEAQ (reference sequence). Trimming stripped 2 bases from V and 10 bases from J, with 13 bases between. The CDR3 spans 13 residues. The CDR3 DNA is TGTGCCAGCAGCTTATTAGGACTAAGGGCGCAGTATTTT. It translates to CASSLLGLRAQYF.

A single count supports this clone. The genes are TRBV29-1 and TRBJ2-5, with D possibly being TRBD1 or TRBD2 (6 bases each). This CDR3 is 13 amino acids long. Trimming removed 7 bases from V and 4 bases from J, with 16 bases in between. Germline CDR1 and CDR2: SQVTM and ANQGSEA. The CDR3 loop reads CSARRGGSETQYF. CDR3 DNA: TGCAGCGCTCGAAGAGGGGGGTCAGAGACCCAGTACTTC.

The V gene is TRBV9, the J gene TRBJ2-5; 8 bases are a match to TRBD2. The V gene's germline CDR1 is SGDLS and CDR2 YYNGEE. V lost 0 bases and J lost 3; bases outside the gene matches: 4. The CDR3 length is 15 residues. DNA of the CDR3: TGTGCCAGCAGCGTAGGACTAGCGCCAAAAGAGACCCAGTACTTC. Protein sequence: CASSVGLAPKETQYF.

The rearrangement uses TRBV20-1 and TRBJ2-7; D unresolved. The CDR3 runs 10 residues. The germline V and J ends were trimmed by 3 bases and 9 bases, with 9 bases remaining between them. Germline assignment: CDR1 DFQATT and CDR2 SNEGSKA (reference sequence). The CDR3 loop reads CSASNQWQYF. DNA of the CDR3: TGCAGTGCTAGCAATCAGTGGCAGTACTTC.

This chain connects TRBV2 to TRBJ2-2; D not certain. Germline V gives CDR1 SNHLY, CDR2 FYNNEI. The V end lost 6 bases, the J end lost 1 base, and 9 bases lay between the germline ends. This CDR3 has 14 residues. The CDR3 DNA reads as TGTGCCAGCAGAGATGTCATGAACACCGGGGAGCTGTTTTTT. Translation gives CASRDVMNTGELFF.

This rearrangement joins TRBV30 to TRBJ1-1; D is ambiguous. V lost 3 bases to trimming and J lost 1 base, with 9 bases between them. The CDR3 spans 13 residues. Germline V gene data show CDR1 as GTSNPN and CDR2 as SVGIG (reference sequence). The CDR3 sequence is CAWRRQRNTEAFF. The CDR3 DNA sequence: TGTGCCTGGAGACGGCAGAGGAACACTGAAGCTTTCTTT.

The genes are TRBV5-5 and TRBJ1-2; TRBD1 agrees at 8 bases. V dropped 0 bases and J dropped 6; count of bases not matched to a gene: 4. This CDR3 is 14 amino acids long. Germline values: CDR1 SGHKS, CDR2 YYEKEE (reference sequence). CDR3 sequence (DNA): TGTGCCAGCAGCTTGGTGGCAGGGGGCGATGGCTACACCTTC. Translated, it gives CASSLVAGGDGYTF.

The rearrangement uses TRBV18 and TRBJ2-3, with 7 bases matching TRBD2. The germline V gene encodes CDR1 KGHSH and CDR2 LQKENI. V lost 1 base to trimming and J lost 4 bases; unmatched junction nucleotides: 8. The CDR3 totals 16 residues. The chain's CDR3 is CASSPRAGARADTQYF. The CDR3 bases are TGTGCCAGCTCACCACGGGCGGGAGCTAGGGCAGATACGCAGTATTTT.

The chain couples TRBV28 to TRBJ2-5; D is possibly TRBD1 or TRBD2 (6 bases each). CDR3 length: 14 amino acids. Trimming left V 3 bases short and J 5 bases short, with 13 bases between. Per germline, CDR1 MDHEN and CDR2 SYDVKM. The CDR3 reads CASSFWGAGETQYF. The CDR3 DNA sequence: TGTGCCAGCAGTTTCTGGGGGGCTGGGGAGACCCAGTACTTC.

The rearrangement links TRBV4-1 to TRBJ2-1, with TRBD1 matching 7 bases. Germline-derived CDR1 and CDR2 are MGHRA and YSYEKL. This CDR3 comprises 15 residues. Trimming removed 6 bases from V and 0 bases from J; junction bases left unmatched: 5. CDR3 region: CASRPQGSSYNEQFF. CDR3 nucleotides: TGCGCCAGCAGACCACAGGGGAGCTCCTACAATGAGCAGTTCTTC.

This chain connects TRBV6-4 to TRBJ2-1, with 9 nucleotides matching TRBD2. CDR1 is MRHNA, CDR2 SNTAGT, per germline. CDR3 length: 18 amino acids. Trimming removed 3 bases from V and 4 bases from J; junction bases left unmatched: 13. The CDR3 DNA follows: TGTGCCAGCAGTGATTTTGGTAGCGGGAGCCAGAGGTACAATGAGCAGTTCTTC. The encoded protein is CASSDFGSGSQRYNEQFF.

The gene calls are TRBV7-3 and TRBJ2-3; perhaps TRBD2 as D (7 bases). CDR1 is SGHTA, CDR2 FQGTGA, per germline. The CDR3 sequence is 16 residues long. Trimming left V 2 bases short and J 2 bases short, with 14 bases between. In DNA form, the CDR3 reads TGTGCCAGCAGCTTACTGGGGGAGGGGGACACAGATACGCAGTATTTT. Amino acid sequence: CASSLLGEGDTDTQYF.

This sequence joins TRBV19 and TRBJ1-3; no firm D call. The CDR3 has 14 residues. Germline V gene lookup returns CDR1 LNHDA and CDR2 SQIVND (reference sequence). V was cut by 3 bases and J by 3 bases, with 9 bases left in between. CDR3 residues: CASSMGHIGNTIYF. The CDR3 DNA follows: TGTGCCAGTAGTATGGGCCACATTGGAAACACCATATATTTT.

V usage is TRBV13 and J usage is TRBJ2-1, with 8 bases lining up with TRBD2. Looked up from germline, CDR1 is PRHDT and CDR2 is FYEKMQ (reference sequence). This CDR3 has 18 residues. V lost 4 bases, J lost 2 bases, and 13 bases stayed unmatched. The CDR3 loop reads CASSSRSGLAGPYNEQFF. CDR3 nucleotides: TGTGCCAGCAGCTCACGATCGGGGCTAGCGGGCCCCTACAATGAGCAGTTCTTC. The variable domain in full, completed from reference TRBV13 and TRBJ2-1, reads AAGVIQSPRHLIKEKRETATLKCYPIPRHDTVYWYQQGPGQDPQFLISFYEKMQSDKGSIPDRFSAQQFSDYHSELNMSSLELGDSALYFCASSSRSGLAGPYNEQFFGPGTRLTVL.

The chain carries TRBV29-1 and TRBJ2-5; 10 bases are a match to TRBD1. There are 15 residues in the CDR3. Germline lookup yields CDR1 SQVTM and CDR2 ANQGSEA. V was clipped by 6 bases and J by 0 bases; unmatched bases: 7. CDR3 DNA sequence: TGCAGCGTCCGCGGACAGGGGGGATACCAAGAGACCCAGTACTTC. Its translation: CSVRGQGGYQETQYF.

This rearrangement joins TRBV5-1 to TRBJ1-5; possible D gene TRBD1, 6 bases. V was shortened by 0 bases and J by 0 bases, with 13 bases between the two germline ends. Germline V gene sequence: CDR1 SGHRS, CDR2 YFSETQ. The CDR3 extends over 17 amino acids. The CDR3 here is CASSLGVLDSSNQPQHF. For the CDR3, the DNA is TGCGCCAGCAGCTTGGGGGTCCTGGACAGTAGCAATCAGCCCCAGCATTTT.

This clone occurred once. The rearrangement links TRBV5-4 to TRBJ2-1; the D gene could be TRBD1 or TRBD2 (7 bases each). The length of the CDR3 is 15 residues. In germline, CDR1 is SGHNT, CDR2 YYREEE (reference sequence). Trimming took 2 bases from V and 8 from J, leaving 17 bases between them. CDR3 DNA sequence: TGTGCCAGCAGCTTCGGGGGAGGGGGCAAGGATGAGCAGTTCTTC. This translates into CASSFGGGGKDEQFF.